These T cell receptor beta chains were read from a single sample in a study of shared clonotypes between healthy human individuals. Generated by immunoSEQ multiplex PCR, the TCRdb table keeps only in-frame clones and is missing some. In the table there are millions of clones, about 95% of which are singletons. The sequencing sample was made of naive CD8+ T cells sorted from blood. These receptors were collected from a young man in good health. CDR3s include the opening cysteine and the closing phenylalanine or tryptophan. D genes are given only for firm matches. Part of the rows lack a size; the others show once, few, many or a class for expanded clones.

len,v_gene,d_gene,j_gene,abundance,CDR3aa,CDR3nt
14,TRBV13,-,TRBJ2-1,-,CASREGLPYNEQFF,TGTGCCAGCAGGGAGGGCTTACCCTACAATGAGCAGTTCTTC
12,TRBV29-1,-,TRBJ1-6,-,CSVDRGGSPLHF,TGCAGCGTTGACAGGGGCGGATCACCCCTCCACTTT
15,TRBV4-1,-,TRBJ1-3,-,CASSPKQASGNTIYF,TGCGCCAGCAGCCCCAAACAGGCCTCTGGAAACACCATATATTTT
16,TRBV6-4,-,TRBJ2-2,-,CASSAIGGERAGELFF,TGTGCCAGCAGTGCCATCGGAGGGGAACGGGCCGGGGAGCTGTTTTTT
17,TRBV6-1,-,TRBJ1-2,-,CASSALPGLEGADGYTF,TGTGCCAGCAGTGCCCTACCCGGTCTCGAGGGTGCCGATGGCTACACCTTC
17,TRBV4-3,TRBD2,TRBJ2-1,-,CASSQDLLAGGIGEQFF,TGCGCCAGCAGCCAAGATCTGCTAGCGGGAGGCATCGGTGAGCAGTTCTTC
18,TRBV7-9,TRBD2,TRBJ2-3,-,CASSHPAGSGSNTDTQYF,TGTGCCAGCAGCCATCCCGCAGGTAGCGGGAGTAACACAGATACGCAGTATTTT
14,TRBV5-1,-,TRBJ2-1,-,CASSFSGPLNEQFF,TGCGCCAGCAGCTTCTCTGGACCACTCAATGAGCAGTTCTTC
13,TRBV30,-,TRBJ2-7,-,CAWSVTDIDEQYF,TGTGCCTGGAGTGTAACGGACATCGACGAGCAGTACTTC
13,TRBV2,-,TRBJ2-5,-,CASSEASGETQYF,TGTGCCAGCAGTGAGGCCTCCGGAGAGACCCAGTACTTC
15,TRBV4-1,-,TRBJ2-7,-,CASSLGGYPNYEQYF,TGCGCCAGCAGCTTGGGGGGATACCCGAACTACGAGCAGTACTTC
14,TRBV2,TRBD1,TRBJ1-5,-,CASSDKTGYQPQHF,TGTGCCAGCAGTGATAAGACAGGGTACCAGCCCCAGCATTTT
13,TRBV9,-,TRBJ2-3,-,CASSVEGLDTQYF,TGTGCCAGCAGCGTAGAGGGTCTAGATACGCAGTATTTT
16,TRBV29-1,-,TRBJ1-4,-,CSVAAHVQGTNEKLFF,TGCAGCGTTGCGGCACACGTCCAGGGAACTAATGAAAAACTGTTTTTT
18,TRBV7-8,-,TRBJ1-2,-,CASSSEAPGGSAGYGYTF,TGTGCCAGCAGCTCCGAGGCCCCCGGGGGCTCAGCGGGCTATGGCTACACCTTC
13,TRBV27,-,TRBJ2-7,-,CASGHNGAYEQYF,TGTGCCAGCGGGCACAATGGAGCCTACGAGCAGTACTTC
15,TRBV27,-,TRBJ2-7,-,CASKEGGGRAYEQYF,TGTGCCAGCAAAGAAGGGGGGGGCAGGGCCTACGAGCAGTACTTC
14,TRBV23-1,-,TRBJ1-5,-,CASSQIPANQPQHF,TGCGCCAGCAGTCAGATTCCAGCTAATCAGCCCCAGCATTTT
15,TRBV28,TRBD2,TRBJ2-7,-,CASSPTGLAAYEQYF,TGTGCCAGCAGTCCCACGGGACTAGCGGCCTACGAGCAGTACTTC
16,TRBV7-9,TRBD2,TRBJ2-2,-,CASSLRLAVNTGELFF,TGTGCCAGCAGCTTAAGACTAGCGGTGAACACCGGGGAGCTGTTTTTT
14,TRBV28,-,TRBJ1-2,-,CASVGRGENYGYTF,TGTGCCAGCGTTGGTCGTGGGGAAAACTATGGCTACACCTTC
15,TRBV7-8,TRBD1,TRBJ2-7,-,CASSSPGTGSYEQYF,TGTGCCAGCAGCTCGCCCGGGACAGGGTCCTACGAGCAGTACTTC
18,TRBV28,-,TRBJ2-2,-,CASSSRQGRREDTGELFF,TGTGCCAGCAGTTCCCGGCAGGGTCGTAGAGAGGACACCGGGGAGCTGTTTTTT
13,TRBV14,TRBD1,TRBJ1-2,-,CASSLTGNYGYTF,TGTGCCAGCAGCCTGACAGGGAACTATGGCTACACCTTC
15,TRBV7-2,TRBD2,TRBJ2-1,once,CASSLWAGGYNEQFF,TGTGCCAGCAGCTTGTGGGCGGGAGGGTACAATGAGCAGTTCTTC
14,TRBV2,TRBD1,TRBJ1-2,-,CASTKDRGPWGYTF,TGTGCCAGCACCAAGGACAGGGGGCCTTGGGGCTACACCTTC
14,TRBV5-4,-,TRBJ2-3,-,CASSLVGGQDTQYF,TGTGCCAGCAGCTTGGTAGGCGGACAAGATACGCAGTATTTT
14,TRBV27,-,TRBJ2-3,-,CASSHLSSTDTQYF,TGTGCCAGCAGTCACCTCTCTAGCACAGATACGCAGTATTTT
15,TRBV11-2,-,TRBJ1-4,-,CASSLDKGPGEKLFF,TGTGCCAGCAGCTTAGATAAGGGACCGGGCGAAAAACTGTTTTTT
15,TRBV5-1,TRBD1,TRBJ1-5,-,CASSLEGQGGQPQHF,TGCGCCAGCAGCTTGGAGGGACAGGGGGGACAGCCCCAGCATTTT
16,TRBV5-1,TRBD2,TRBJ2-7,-,CASSSRAGTSGYEQYF,TGCGCCAGCAGCTCCAGGGCCGGGACTAGCGGCTACGAGCAGTACTTC
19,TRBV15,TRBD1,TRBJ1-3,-,CATSRGGQGSPLDRNTIYF,TGTGCCACCAGCAGAGGCGGACAGGGGTCGCCCCTCGATCGCAACACCATATATTTT
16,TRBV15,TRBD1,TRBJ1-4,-,CATSRARGSTNEKLFF,TGTGCCACCAGCAGAGCCAGGGGGTCGACTAATGAAAAACTGTTTTTT
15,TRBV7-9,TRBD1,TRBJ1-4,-,CASSPRDSPREKLFF,TGTGCCAGCAGCCCCCGGGACAGCCCTCGTGAAAAACTGTTTTTT
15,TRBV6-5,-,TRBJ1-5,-,CASSPMIGGKEPQHF,TGTGCCAGCAGTCCAATGATTGGAGGAAAGGAGCCCCAGCATTTT
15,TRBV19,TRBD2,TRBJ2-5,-,CASSPGTSGGETQYF,TGTGCCAGTAGTCCCGGGACTAGCGGGGGAGAGACCCAGTACTTC
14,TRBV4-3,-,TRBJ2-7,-,CASSHTEASYEQYF,TGCGCCAGCAGCCACACAGAAGCCAGCTACGAGCAGTACTTC
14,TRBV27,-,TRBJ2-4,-,CASSLSTPAAIQYF,TGTGCCAGCAGTTTATCGACACCCGCCGCGATTCAGTACTTC
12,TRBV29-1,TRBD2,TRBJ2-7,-,CSVLAGRGEQYF,TGCAGCGTACTAGCGGGACGCGGCGAGCAGTACTTC
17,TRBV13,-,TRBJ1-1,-,CASSLSEWGTQDTEAFF,TGTGCCAGCAGCTTATCCGAATGGGGGACGCAGGACACTGAAGCTTTCTTT
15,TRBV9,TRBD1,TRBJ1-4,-,CASSVLGTGGEKLFF,TGTGCCAGCAGCGTATTAGGGACAGGAGGCGAAAAACTGTTTTTT
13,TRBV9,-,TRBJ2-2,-,CASELTNTGELFF,TGTGCCAGCGAACTCACGAACACCGGGGAGCTGTTTTTT
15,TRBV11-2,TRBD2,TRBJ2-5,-,CASTGGRVGPETQYF,TGTGCCAGCACCGGCGGGAGGGTGGGGCCAGAGACCCAGTACTTC
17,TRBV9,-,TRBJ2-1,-,CASSVGITGLTYNEQFF,TGTGCCAGCAGCGTAGGTATAACAGGGCTGACCTACAATGAGCAGTTCTTC
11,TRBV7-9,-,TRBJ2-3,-,CASSFGGTQYF,TGTGCCAGCAGCTTCGGAGGTACGCAGTATTTT
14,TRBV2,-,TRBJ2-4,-,CASSPDPAKNIQYF,TGTGCCAGCAGTCCGGACCCAGCCAAAAACATTCAGTACTTC
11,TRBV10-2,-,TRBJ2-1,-,CASSLNNEQFF,TGCGCCAGCAGCTTGAACAATGAGCAGTTCTTC